This T cell receptor beta chain appears in the sequencing data of a study of blood T cell repertoires in COVID-19. From germline, CDR1 is MNHEY and CDR2 SVGEGT. This CDR3 is 15 amino acids long. V lost 0 bases, J lost 4 bases, and 3 bases stayed unmatched. This clone has more than one count but fewer than ten. This table comes from immunoSEQ multiplex PCR, and its TCRdb copy is limited to in-frame clones, with some not included. The sample lists some 300,000 clones, about nine tenths occurring once. Ages ranged from about 18 to 100 years, with residence in around 24 US areas. Cohort assignment relied on participant-reported clinical history.

The sequenced sample consisted of PBMCs or T cells enriched from blood (not recorded which). The TCR originated in a woman aged 25 to 39 who had recovered from COVID-19. V usage is TRBV6-2 or TRBV6-3 and J usage is TRBJ2-1; TRBD2 matches at 7 bases. The DNA of the CDR3 is TGTGCCAGCAGTTACTCAGGGACTACGTACAATGAGCAGTTCTTC. Residues: CASSYSGTTYNEQFF.